This TCR beta chain comes out of a study of monozygotic twins with cystic fibrosis. The wider study: Libraries were built from 2.5 to 3.5 micrograms of fragmented DNA using about 16 PCR cycles.

Germline V lookup: CDR1 SGHAT, CDR2 FQNNGV. V dropped 4 bases and J dropped 7 bases, with 13 bases sitting between them. The CDR3 extends over 13 amino acids. Overall study findings and caveats: The repertoire was suggested to be naive-dominated, clonality median around 0.0093. Age, concordance and disease severity did not associate with shared CDR3 numbers.

About this clone itself: Its antigen is currently unknown.

The protocol was immunoSEQ multiplex PCR, while the TCRdb copy is restricted to in-frame clones and leaves out a portion. Among around 21,000 clones listed, 80% to 90% were seen once. This sequence was found in a woman younger than 45 with cystic fibrosis. Sequencing input: blood. V and J are TRBV11-2 and TRBJ2-5, with D perhaps matching TRBD2 (5 bases). This CDR3 is CASSSEGWGTQYF. Written as DNA, the CDR3 is TGTGCCAGCAGCTCAGAGGGCTGGGGGACCCAGTACTTC.